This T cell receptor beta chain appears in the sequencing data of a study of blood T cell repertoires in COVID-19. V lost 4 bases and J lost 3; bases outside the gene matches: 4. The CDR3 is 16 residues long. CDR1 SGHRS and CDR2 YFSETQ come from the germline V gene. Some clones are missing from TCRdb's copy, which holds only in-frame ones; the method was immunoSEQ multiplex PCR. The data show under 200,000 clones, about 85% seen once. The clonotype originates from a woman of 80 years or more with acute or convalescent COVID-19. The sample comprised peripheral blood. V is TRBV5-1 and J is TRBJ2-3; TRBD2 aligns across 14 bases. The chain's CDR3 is CASSAGLAGATDTQYF. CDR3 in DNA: TGCGCCAGCAGCGCGGGACTAGCGGGAGCAACAGATACGCAGTATTTT. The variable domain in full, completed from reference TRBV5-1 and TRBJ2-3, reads KAGVTQTPRYLIKTRGQQVTLSCSPISGHRSVSWYQQTPGQGLQFLFEYFSETQRNKGNFPGRFSGRQFSNSRSEMNVSTLELGDSALYLCASSAGLAGATDTQYFGPGTRLTVL.